This T cell receptor (beta chain) appears in the sequencing data of a study of T cell changes during pregnancy in multiple sclerosis. CDR1 is SQVTM and CDR2 is ANQGSEA in the germline V gene. V was cut by 7 bases and J by 0 bases, with 7 bases left in between. This CDR3 has 11 amino acids. This table comes from immunoSEQ multiplex PCR, and its TCRdb copy is limited to in-frame clones, with some not included. The sample shows roughly 75,000 clones, 89% of them seen only once. This TCR was recovered from a female donor with multiple sclerosis, enrolled in a pregnancy study. The chain uses TRBV29-1 and TRBJ2-7, with D possibly being TRBD2 (5 bases). Sequenced here: peripheral blood, sampled before pregnancy. CDR3 in DNA: TGCAGCGGTCGGGACTCCTACGAGCAGTACTTC. Translated: CSGRDSYEQYF.